This T cell receptor (beta chain) was captured by sequencing in a study of blood T cells in healthy people across ages. As for the study in general: When template switching was applied, about one barcoded beta molecule was captured per two T cells. Findings and caveats of the study: Possibly, changes in expanded clonotypes were confounded because donor CMV status was unknown.

Worth noting for this clonotype: Its target is unknown.

A second PCR, run for about 7 to 12 cycles, used a sample-barcoded 5' primer plus a J-beta primer mix. Samples each returned at least 3 million CDR3-containing paired-end reads. TCRdb processed the 5' RACE reads anew with MiXCR; each CDR3 protein has one entry. The repertoire holds about 1.5 million distinct CDR3 sequences, with approximately 43% as singletons. The V gene lost 6 bases and the J gene lost 4 bases, with 15 bases spanning the gap. The CDR3 contains 14 residues. CDR1 and CDR2 from the germline V gene are SGHRS and YFSETQ. The individuals who served as donors were healthy Caucasians living in Russia, aged roughly 6 to 95.

V is TRBV5-1 and J is TRBJ2-3; a weak D match, TRBD1 (5 bases). Sequencing was performed on blood. The clonotype originates from a woman aged 18-35 years in good health. CDR3 amino acids: CASILGVSADTQYF. The CDR3 DNA is TGCGCCAGCATCTTAGGGGTGTCGGCAGATACGCAGTATTTT. The complete variable domain, with remaining parts taken from reference TRBV5-1 and TRBJ2-3, reads KAGVTQTPRYLIKTRGQQVTLSCSPISGHRSVSWYQQTPGQGLQFLFEYFSETQRNKGNFPGRFSGRQFSNSRSEMNVSTLELGDSALYLCASILGVSADTQYFGPGTRLTVL.